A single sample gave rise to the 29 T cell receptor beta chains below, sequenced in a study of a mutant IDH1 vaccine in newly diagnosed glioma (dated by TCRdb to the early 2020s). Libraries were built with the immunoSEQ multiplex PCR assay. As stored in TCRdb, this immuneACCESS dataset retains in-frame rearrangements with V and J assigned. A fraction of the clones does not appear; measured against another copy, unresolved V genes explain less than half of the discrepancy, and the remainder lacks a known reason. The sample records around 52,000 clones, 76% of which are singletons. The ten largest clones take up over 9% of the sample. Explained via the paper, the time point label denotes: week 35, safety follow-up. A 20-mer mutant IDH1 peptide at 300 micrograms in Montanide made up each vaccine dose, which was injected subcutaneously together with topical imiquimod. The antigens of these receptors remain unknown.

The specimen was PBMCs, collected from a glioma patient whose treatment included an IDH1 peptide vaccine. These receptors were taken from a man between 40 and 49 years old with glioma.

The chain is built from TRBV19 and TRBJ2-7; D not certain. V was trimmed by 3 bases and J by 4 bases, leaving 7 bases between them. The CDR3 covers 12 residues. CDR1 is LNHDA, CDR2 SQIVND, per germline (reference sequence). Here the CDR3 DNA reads TGTGCCAGTAGTATGCCAGAATACGAGCAGTACTTC. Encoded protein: CASSMPEYEQYF. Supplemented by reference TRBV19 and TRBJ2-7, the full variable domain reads DGGITQSPKYLFRKEGQNVTLSCEQNLNHDAMYWYRQDPGQGLRLIYYSQIVNDFQKGDIAEGYSVSREKKESFPLTVTSAQKNPTAFYLCASSMPEYEQYFGPGTRLTVT.

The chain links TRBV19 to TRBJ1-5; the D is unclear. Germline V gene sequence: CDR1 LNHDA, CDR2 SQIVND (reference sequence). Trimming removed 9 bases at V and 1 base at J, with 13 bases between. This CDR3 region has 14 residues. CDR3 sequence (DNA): TGTGCCAGCGGAGCAAACGGGAGCAATCAGCCCCAGCATTTT. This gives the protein CASGANGSNQPQHF.

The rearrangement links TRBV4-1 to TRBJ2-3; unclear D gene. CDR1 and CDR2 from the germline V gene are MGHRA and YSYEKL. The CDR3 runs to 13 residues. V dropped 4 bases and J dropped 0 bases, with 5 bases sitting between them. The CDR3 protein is CASSLSSTDTQYF. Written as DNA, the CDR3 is TGCGCCAGCAGCCTCTCTAGCACAGATACGCAGTATTTT.

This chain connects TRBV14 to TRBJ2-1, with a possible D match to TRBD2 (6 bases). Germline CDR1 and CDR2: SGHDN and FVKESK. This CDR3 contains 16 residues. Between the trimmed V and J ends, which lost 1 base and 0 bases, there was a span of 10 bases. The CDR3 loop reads CASSQVAGLSYNEQFF. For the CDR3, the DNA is TGTGCCAGCAGCCAAGTGGCGGGACTCTCCTACAATGAGCAGTTCTTC.

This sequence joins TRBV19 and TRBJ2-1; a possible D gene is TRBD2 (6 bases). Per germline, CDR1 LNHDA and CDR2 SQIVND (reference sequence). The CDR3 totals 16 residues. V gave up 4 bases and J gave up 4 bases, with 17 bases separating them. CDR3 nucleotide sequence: TGTGCCAGTAGTAGGAGGGGTGCCGGGGGATACAATGAGCAGTTCTTC. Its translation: CASSRRGAGGYNEQFF.

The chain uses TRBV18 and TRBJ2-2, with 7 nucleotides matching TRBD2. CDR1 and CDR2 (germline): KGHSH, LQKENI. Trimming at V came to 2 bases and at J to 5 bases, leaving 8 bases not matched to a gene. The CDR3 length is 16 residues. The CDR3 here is CASSPGGGVRTGELFF. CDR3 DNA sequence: TGTGCCAGCTCACCAGGCGGGGGAGTGAGGACCGGGGAGCTGTTTTTT.

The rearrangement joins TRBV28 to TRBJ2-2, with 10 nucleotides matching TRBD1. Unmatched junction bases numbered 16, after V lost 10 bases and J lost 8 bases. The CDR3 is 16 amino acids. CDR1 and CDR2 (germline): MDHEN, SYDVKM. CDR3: CATKSGTGVLAGELFF. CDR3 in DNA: TGTGCCACCAAGTCCGGGACAGGGGTCCTCGCTGGGGAGCTGTTTTTT.

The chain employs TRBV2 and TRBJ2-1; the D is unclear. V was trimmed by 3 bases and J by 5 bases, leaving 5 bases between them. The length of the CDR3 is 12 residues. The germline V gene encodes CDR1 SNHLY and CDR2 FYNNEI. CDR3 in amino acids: CASSDENNEQFF. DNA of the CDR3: TGTGCCAGCAGTGACGAAAACAATGAGCAGTTCTTC. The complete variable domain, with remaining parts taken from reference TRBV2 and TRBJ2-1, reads EPEVTQTPSHQVTQMGQEVILRCVPISNHLYFYWYRQILGQKVEFLVSFYNNEISEKSEIFDDQFSVERPDGSNFTLKIRSTKLEDSAMYFCASSDENNEQFFGPGTRLTVL.

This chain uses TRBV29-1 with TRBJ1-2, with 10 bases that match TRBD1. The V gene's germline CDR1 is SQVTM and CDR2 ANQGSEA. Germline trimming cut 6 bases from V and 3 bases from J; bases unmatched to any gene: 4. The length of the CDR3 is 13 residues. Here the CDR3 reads CSVGDRGYYGYTF. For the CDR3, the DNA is TGCAGCGTCGGGGACAGGGGATACTATGGCTACACCTTC.

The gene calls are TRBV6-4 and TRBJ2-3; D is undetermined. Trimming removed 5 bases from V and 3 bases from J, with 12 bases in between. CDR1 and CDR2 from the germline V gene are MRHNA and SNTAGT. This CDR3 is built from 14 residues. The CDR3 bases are TGTGCCAGCAGTATAACGGGTGAAACAGATACGCAGTATTTT. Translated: CASSITGETDTQYF.

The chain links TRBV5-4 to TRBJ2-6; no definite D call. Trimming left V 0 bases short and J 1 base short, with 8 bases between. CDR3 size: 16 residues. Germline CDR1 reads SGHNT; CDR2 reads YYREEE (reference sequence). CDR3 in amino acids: CASSLATPSGANVLTF. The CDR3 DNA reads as TGTGCCAGCAGCTTGGCCACTCCTTCTGGGGCCAACGTCCTGACTTTC.

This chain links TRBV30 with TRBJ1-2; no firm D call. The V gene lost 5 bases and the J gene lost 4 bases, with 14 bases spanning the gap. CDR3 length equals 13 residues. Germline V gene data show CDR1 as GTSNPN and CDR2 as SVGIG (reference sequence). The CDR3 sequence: CAWQWHSSYGYTF. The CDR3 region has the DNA TGTGCCTGGCAGTGGCACAGCTCCTATGGCTACACCTTC.

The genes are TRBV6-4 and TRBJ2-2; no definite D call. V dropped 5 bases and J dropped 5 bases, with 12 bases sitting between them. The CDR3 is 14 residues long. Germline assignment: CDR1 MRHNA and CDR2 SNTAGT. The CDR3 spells CASSLDAGTGELFF. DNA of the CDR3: TGTGCCAGCAGTTTGGACGCCGGTACCGGGGAGCTGTTTTTT.

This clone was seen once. The CDR3 DNA reads TGTGCAAGTCGCCCCAGGCGCCTACGGGAGACCCAGTACTTC. Amino acids: CASRPRRLRETQYF. V is TRBV12-2 and J is TRBJ2-5; TRBD1 reflects the table's D call only, with no check against the DNA. TRBV12-2 is a listed pseudogene. The CDR3 is 14 residues long.

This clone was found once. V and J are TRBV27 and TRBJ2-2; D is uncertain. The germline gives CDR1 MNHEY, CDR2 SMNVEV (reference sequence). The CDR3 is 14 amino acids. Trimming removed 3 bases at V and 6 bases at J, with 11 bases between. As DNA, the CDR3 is TGTGCCAGCAGTTTTTCAAGTCCCCCCGGGGAGCTGTTTTTT. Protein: CASSFSSPPGELFF.

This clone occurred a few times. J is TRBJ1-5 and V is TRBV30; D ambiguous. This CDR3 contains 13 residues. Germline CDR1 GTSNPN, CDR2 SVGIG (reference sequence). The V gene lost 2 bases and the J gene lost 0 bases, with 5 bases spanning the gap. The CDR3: CAWSNYSNQPQHF. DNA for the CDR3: TGTGCCTGGAGTAATTATAGCAATCAGCCCCAGCATTTT.

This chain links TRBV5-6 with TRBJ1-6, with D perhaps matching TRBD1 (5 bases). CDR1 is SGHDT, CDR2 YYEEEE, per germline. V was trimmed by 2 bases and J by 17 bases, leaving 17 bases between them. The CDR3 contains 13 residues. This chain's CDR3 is CASSLDPDQGFHF. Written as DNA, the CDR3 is TGTGCCAGCAGCTTAGACCCAGACCAGGGTTTCCACTTT.

CDR3 DNA sequence: TGTGCCAGCAGCTTGGGCCTTGGACAGTACAATCAGCCCCAGCATTTT. This sequence encodes CASSLGLGQYNQPQHF. The rearrangement uses TRBV5-6 and TRBJ1-5; possible D gene TRBD1, 6 bases. The germline V gene encodes CDR1 SGHDT and CDR2 YYEEEE. CDR3 length equals 16 residues. Trimming removed 0 bases at V and 3 bases at J, with 13 bases between.

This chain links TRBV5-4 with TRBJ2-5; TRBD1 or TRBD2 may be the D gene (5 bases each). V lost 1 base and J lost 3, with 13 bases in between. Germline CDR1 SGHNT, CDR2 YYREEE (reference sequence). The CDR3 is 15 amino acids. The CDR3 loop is CASSLNARGEETQYF. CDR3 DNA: TGTGCCAGCAGCTTGAACGCGAGGGGAGAAGAGACCCAGTACTTC. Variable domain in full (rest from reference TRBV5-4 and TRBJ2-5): ETGVTQSPTHLIKTRGQQVTLRCSSQSGHNTVSWYQQALGQGPQFIFQYYREEENGRGNFPPRFSGLQFPNYSSELNVNALELDDSALYLCASSLNARGEETQYFGPGTRLLVL.

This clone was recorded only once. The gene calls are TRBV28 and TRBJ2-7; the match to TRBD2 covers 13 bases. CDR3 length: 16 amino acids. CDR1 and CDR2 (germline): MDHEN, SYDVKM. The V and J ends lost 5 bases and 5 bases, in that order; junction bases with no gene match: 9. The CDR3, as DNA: TGTGCCAGCAGTATGGAAGGGACTAGCGGGACTAACGAGCAGTACTTC. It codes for CASSMEGTSGTNEQYF.

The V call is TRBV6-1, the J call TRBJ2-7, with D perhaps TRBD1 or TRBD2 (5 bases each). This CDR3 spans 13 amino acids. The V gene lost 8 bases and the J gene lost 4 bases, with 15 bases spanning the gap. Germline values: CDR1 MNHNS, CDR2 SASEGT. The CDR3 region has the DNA TGTGCCAGCCAGGAAGGGACGGCGTACGAGCAGTACTTC. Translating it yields CASQEGTAYEQYF.

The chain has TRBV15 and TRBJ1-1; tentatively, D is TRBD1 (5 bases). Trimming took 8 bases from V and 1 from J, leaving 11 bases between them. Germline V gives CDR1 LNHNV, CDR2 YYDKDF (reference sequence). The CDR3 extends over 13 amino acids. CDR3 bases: TGTGCCACCGAGCAAGGGGCGAACACTGAAGCTTTCTTT. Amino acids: CATEQGANTEAFF. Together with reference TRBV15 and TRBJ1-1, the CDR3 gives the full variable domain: DAMVIQNPRYQVTQFGKPVTLSCSQTLNHNVMYWYQQKSSQAPKLLFHYYDKDFNNEADTPDNFQSRRPNTSFCFLDIRSPGLGDTAMYLCATEQGANTEAFFGQGTRLTVV.

The CDR3 DNA is TGTGCCAGCAGTTTAGGTCTGCAATCTAACTATGGCTACACCTTC. Encoded protein: CASSLGLQSNYGYTF. The rearrangement links TRBV28 to TRBJ1-2; D gene uncertain. V lost 2 bases and J 0 bases, leaving 10 bases between the germline ends. The CDR3 sequence is 15 residues long. Germline V gives CDR1 MDHEN, CDR2 SYDVKM.

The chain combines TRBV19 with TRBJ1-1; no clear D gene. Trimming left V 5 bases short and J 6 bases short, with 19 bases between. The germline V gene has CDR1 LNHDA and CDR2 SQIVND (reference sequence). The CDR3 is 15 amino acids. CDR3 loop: CASSLGRLGSAEAFF. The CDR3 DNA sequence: TGTGCCAGTAGTCTTGGAAGGCTAGGGTCCGCTGAAGCTTTCTTT.

The CDR3 spells CASNSFPPGAGETQYF. The CDR3 nucleotides read TGTGCCAGTAACTCGTTCCCCCCGGGGGCAGGGGAGACCCAGTACTTC. The chain employs TRBV19 and TRBJ2-5, with D possibly being TRBD1 or TRBD2 (6 bases each). The CDR3 is 16 amino acids. V was trimmed by 7 bases and J by 5 bases, leaving 23 bases between them. Germline V CDR1 and CDR2: LNHDA, SQIVND (reference sequence). Full variable domain (remainder filled in from reference TRBV19 and TRBJ2-5): DGGITQSPKYLFRKEGQNVTLSCEQNLNHDAMYWYRQDPGQGLRLIYYSQIVNDFQKGDIAEGYSVSREKKESFPLTVTSAQKNPTAFYLCASNSFPPGAGETQYFGPGTRLLVL.

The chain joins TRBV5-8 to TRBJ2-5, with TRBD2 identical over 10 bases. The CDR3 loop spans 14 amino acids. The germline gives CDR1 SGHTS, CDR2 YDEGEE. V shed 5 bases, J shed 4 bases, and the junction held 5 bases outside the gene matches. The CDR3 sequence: CASRSGRVIETQYF. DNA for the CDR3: TGTGCCAGCAGGAGCGGGAGGGTTATAGAGACCCAGTACTTC.

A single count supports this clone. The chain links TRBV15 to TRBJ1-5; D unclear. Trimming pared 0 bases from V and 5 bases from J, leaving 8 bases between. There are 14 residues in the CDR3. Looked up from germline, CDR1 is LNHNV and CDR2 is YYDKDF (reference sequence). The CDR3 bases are TGTGCCACCAGCAGAGATACATCCGATCAGCCCCAGCATTTT. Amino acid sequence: CATSRDTSDQPQHF.

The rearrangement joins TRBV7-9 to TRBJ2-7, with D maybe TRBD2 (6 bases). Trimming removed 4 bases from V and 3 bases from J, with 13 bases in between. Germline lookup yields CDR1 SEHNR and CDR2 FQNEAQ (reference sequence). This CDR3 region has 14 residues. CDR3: CASSSSGEFYEQYF. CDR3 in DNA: TGTGCCAGCAGCTCCTCGGGGGAGTTCTACGAGCAGTACTTC.

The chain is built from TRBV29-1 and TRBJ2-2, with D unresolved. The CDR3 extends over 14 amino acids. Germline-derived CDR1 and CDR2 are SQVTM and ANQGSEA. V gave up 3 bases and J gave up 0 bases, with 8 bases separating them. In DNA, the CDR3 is TGCAGCGTTGAGGAGTACTCGAACACCGGGGAGCTGTTTTTT. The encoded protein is CSVEEYSNTGELFF.